The text below deals with one T cell receptor (beta chain). Sequencing used immunoSEQ multiplex PCR; TCRdb keeps in-frame clones, though not all of them. Among tens of thousands of clones listed, about 93% were seen once. This record comes from a study of chemoradiotherapy in HPV16-positive cancers. This CDR3 spans 15 amino acids. Germline lookup yields CDR1 MNHEY and CDR2 SVGAGI. Trimming removed 0 bases at V and 5 bases at J, with 13 bases between. The material was blood, obtained from a patient who underwent chemoradiotherapy. The sequence came from a human donor with HPV-associated anogenital cancer. The chain is built from TRBV6-5 and TRBJ2-5, with D possibly TRBD2 on 5 matching bases. CDR3 nucleotides: TGTGCCAGCAGTTACTCCACCGGACTGGGGGAGACCCAGTACTTC. It encodes CASSYSTGLGETQYF.